The T cell receptor beta chain under discussion was sequenced for a study of T cells in localized non-small cell lung cancer. General study results and limits: Only one tumor region was sequenced, so heterogeneity remains possible. Adjacent uninvolved lung tissue had the highest T cell clonality, exceeding tumor. A median approximately 60 of the top 100 tumor clones appeared in adjacent lung.

CDR1 and CDR2 from the germline V gene are SNHLY and FYNNEI. V was shortened by 4 bases and J by 1 base, with 15 bases between the two germline ends. The CDR3 runs to 16 residues. For this clone: Antigen: not known.

TCRdb's copy holds only in-frame clones and misses some; the assay was immunoSEQ multiplex PCR. The sample lists fewer than 40,000 clones; approximately 81% were seen once. The V gene is TRBV2, the J gene TRBJ2-3; D could derive from TRBD1 or TRBD2 (6 bases each). This specimen was peripheral blood, taken before any cancer treatment. The sequence was obtained from an older male donor with stage II squamous cell lung carcinoma. The CDR3, as DNA: TGTGCCAGCAGTGGACAGGCGGGGTGGGGCACAGATACGCAGTATTTT. Translating gives CASSGQAGWGTDTQYF. Variable domain in full (rest from reference TRBV2 and TRBJ2-3): EPEVTQTPSHQVTQMGQEVILRCVPISNHLYFYWYRQILGQKVEFLVSFYNNEISEKSEIFDDQFSVERPDGSNFTLKIRSTKLEDSAMYFCASSGQAGWGTDTQYFGPGTRLTVL.